These 30 T cell receptor beta chains came from one sample sequenced in a study of T cell responses to AZD1222 COVID-19 vaccine (dated by TCRdb to the early 2020s). In the paper's terms, the time point label means: about 28 days (+/-7) after the second vaccine dose. Library preparation employed the immunoSEQ multiplex PCR assay. Sourced from immuneACCESS, this table was stored by TCRdb with only in-frame sequences that have V and J called. A share of the clones is absent; for the studies checked, an unresolved V gene accounts for under half, and the remainder has no known explanation. This sample comprises about 160,000 clones, 80% to 95% of them detected only once. The ten largest account for more than 3% of the sample. The sequences come from peripheral blood, collected 28 days after the second AZD1222 dose. These receptors came from an adult who received the AZD1222 COVID-19 vaccine.

V is TRBV27 and J is TRBJ2-7; 7 positions match TRBD1. Germline loops: CDR1 MNHEY, CDR2 SMNVEV (reference sequence). The CDR3 runs to 14 residues. The V gene end was trimmed by 5 bases and the J gene end by 5 bases; junction bases not matched to a gene: 9. CDR3 in amino acids: CASSPGQRLHEQYF. CDR3 in DNA: TGTGCCAGCAGTCCGGGACAGCGGCTTCACGAGCAGTACTTC.

The rearrangement links TRBV7-9 to TRBJ1-4; 7 bases line up with TRBD1. Trimming took 5 bases from V and 0 from J; bases not matched to a gene: 9. This CDR3 contains 17 residues. Germline CDR1 and CDR2: SEHNR and FQNEAQ (reference sequence). CDR3 sequence (DNA): TGTGCCAGCAGCCTCCGGACAGGACTACCAACTAATGAAAAACTGTTTTTT. It specifies CASSLRTGLPTNEKLFF.

This clone was seen just once. The V gene is TRBV7-9, the J gene TRBJ1-2; D uncertain. The CDR3 runs to 16 residues. Germline V gives CDR1 SEHNR, CDR2 FQNEAQ (reference sequence). V was clipped by 4 bases and J by 0 bases, with 15 bases between them. CDR3: CASSSTLGSANYGYTF. The CDR3 bases are TGTGCCAGCAGCTCGACACTAGGCTCGGCTAACTATGGCTACACCTTC.

CDR3 in amino acids: CSVDKGVRRTDTQYF. The CDR3 nucleotides read TGCAGCGTCGATAAGGGGGTAAGGCGCACAGATACGCAGTATTTT. The rearrangement joins TRBV29-1 to TRBJ2-3; D possibly corresponds to TRBD1 (6 bases). CDR1 is SQVTM and CDR2 is ANQGSEA in the germline V gene. The CDR3 consists of 15 residues. Trimming pared 6 bases from V and 1 base from J, leaving 17 bases between.

This chain joins TRBV5-1 and TRBJ2-5; 7 nucleotides match TRBD1. Looked up from germline, CDR1 is SGHRS and CDR2 is YFSETQ. CDR3 length equals 14 residues. The ends lost 4 bases at V and 3 bases at J; junction bases unmatched: 6. CDR3 bases: TGCGCCAGCAGCCCTCGGACAGGCGAAGAGACCCAGTACTTC. This encodes CASSPRTGEETQYF.

The V and J genes are TRBV7-9 and TRBJ2-3, with TRBD2 matching over 7 bases. The V gene's germline CDR1 is SEHNR and CDR2 FQNEAQ (reference sequence). The CDR3 has 15 amino acids. The ends lost 4 bases at V and 0 bases at J; junction bases unmatched: 4. The CDR3 reads CASSSLAASTDTQYF. CDR3 DNA sequence: TGTGCCAGCAGCTCGCTAGCGGCTAGCACAGATACGCAGTATTTT.

This rearrangement joins TRBV13 to TRBJ1-4, with D possibly TRBD1 on 5 matching bases. This CDR3 region has 16 residues. Germline V gene lookup returns CDR1 PRHDT and CDR2 FYEKMQ (reference sequence). V lost 4 bases and J 3 bases, leaving 15 bases between the germline ends. CDR3 amino acids: CASSSTPGTANEKLFF. CDR3 sequence (DNA): TGTGCCAGCAGCTCGACTCCCGGGACGGCTAATGAAAAACTGTTTTTT. Full variable domain (remainder filled in from reference TRBV13 and TRBJ1-4): AAGVIQSPRHLIKEKRETATLKCYPIPRHDTVYWYQQGPGQDPQFLISFYEKMQSDKGSIPDRFSAQQFSDYHSELNMSSLELGDSALYFCASSSTPGTANEKLFFGSGTQLSVL.

The rearrangement links TRBV20-1 to TRBJ2-5; maybe TRBD2 (6 bases). CDR1 and CDR2 (germline): DFQATT, SNEGSKA (reference sequence). The germline V and J ends were trimmed by 3 bases and 9 bases, with 17 bases remaining between them. The CDR3 is 13 amino acids. CDR3: CSASFTGEVSQYF. CDR3 nucleotides: TGCAGTGCTAGTTTTACCGGGGAGGTGTCCCAGTACTTC.

The chain combines TRBV12-3 or TRBV12-4 with TRBJ1-2; 8 bases match TRBD1. After removal of 6 bases from V and 4 bases from J, the junction contained 4 bases not matched to a gene. The CDR3 consists of 13 residues. The CDR3 is CASSDRGVYGYTF. CDR3 sequence (DNA): TGTGCCAGCAGCGACAGGGGCGTCTATGGCTACACCTTC.

CDR3 sequence (DNA): TGTGCCAGCTCACCAGTCTTAGGACAGGGGAACACTGAAGCTTTCTTT. Amino acid sequence: CASSPVLGQGNTEAFF. The chain uses TRBV18 and TRBJ1-1, with 8 nucleotides matching TRBD1. This CDR3 is built from 16 residues. The germline V gene has CDR1 KGHSH and CDR2 LQKENI. Trimming took 2 bases from V and 1 from J; bases not matched to a gene: 6.

This clone was observed once. This chain joins TRBV4-2 and TRBJ2-1; D might be TRBD1 or TRBD2, each matching 5 bases. The germline V gene encodes CDR1 LGHNA and CDR2 YNFKEQ. V was shortened by 1 base and J by 6 bases, with 16 bases between the two germline ends. This CDR3 has 16 amino acids. CDR3 in amino acids: CASSQGGPRGINEQFF. In DNA form, the CDR3 reads TGTGCCAGCAGCCAAGGGGGCCCTCGGGGAATCAATGAGCAGTTCTTC.

This chain connects TRBV15 to TRBJ1-2; D gene ambiguous. CDR1 and CDR2 from the germline V gene are LNHNV and YYDKDF (reference sequence). The CDR3 has 15 residues. V dropped 0 bases and J dropped 0 bases, with 8 bases sitting between them. The CDR3 here is CATSRDRATNYGYTF. Written as DNA, the CDR3 is TGTGCCACCAGCAGAGATCGCGCGACTAACTATGGCTACACCTTC.

This chain uses TRBV18 with TRBJ1-1; no definite D call. V gave up 6 bases and J gave up 4 bases, with 18 bases separating them. This CDR3 has 15 residues. Germline V gives CDR1 KGHSH, CDR2 LQKENI. CDR3 sequence reads: CASSLTEGFGTEAFF. The CDR3, as DNA: TGTGCCAGCTCTCTGACTGAGGGTTTTGGCACTGAAGCTTTCTTT. Using reference TRBV18 and TRBJ1-1 for the parts outside the CDR3, the full variable domain is NAGVMQNPRHLVRRRGQEARLRCSPMKGHSHVYWYRQLPEEGLKFMVYLQKENIIDESGMPKERFSAEFPKEGPSILRIQQVVRGDSAAYFCASSLTEGFGTEAFFGQGTRLTVV.

The chain uses TRBV5-1 and TRBJ1-1, with 7 bases fitting TRBD1. This CDR3 is built from 13 residues. The germline V gene has CDR1 SGHRS and CDR2 YFSETQ. The V gene end was trimmed by 0 bases and the J gene end by 7 bases; junction bases not matched to a gene: 3. Here the CDR3 reads CASSLDTGVEAFF. CDR3 in DNA: TGCGCCAGCAGCTTGGATACAGGGGTTGAAGCTTTCTTT. Combining the CDR3 with reference TRBV5-1 and TRBJ1-1 gives the whole variable domain KAGVTQTPRYLIKTRGQQVTLSCSPISGHRSVSWYQQTPGQGLQFLFEYFSETQRNKGNFPGRFSGRQFSNSRSEMNVSTLELGDSALYLCASSLDTGVEAFFGQGTRLTVV.

About this clone: The same CDR3 can be traced to other DNA sequences in this sample. The chain combines TRBV20-1 with TRBJ2-3; D unclear. The CDR3 is 11 amino acids. Germline V gene sequence: CDR1 DFQATT, CDR2 SNEGSKA (reference sequence). V was pared by 1 base and J by 5 bases, with 4 bases between. CDR3 protein: CSARVRDTQYF. The CDR3 region has the DNA TGCAGTGCTAGAGTGAGAGATACGCAGTATTTT.

The CDR3 is CSVLGRVNTEAFF. DNA of the CDR3: TGCAGCGTGTTAGGGAGGGTGAACACTGAAGCTTTCTTT. The V and J genes are TRBV29-1 and TRBJ1-1, with D hard to call. Trimming removed 6 bases from V and 0 bases from J, with 11 bases in between. From germline, CDR1 is SQVTM and CDR2 ANQGSEA. CDR3 length: 13 residues.

V gene TRBV7-8 combines with J gene TRBJ1-1; 8 bases fit TRBD1. The ends lost 4 bases at V and 2 bases at J; junction bases unmatched: 15. CDR1 is SGHVS, CDR2 FQNEAQ, per germline. There are 18 residues in the CDR3. The chain's CDR3 is CASSSSRTGQGPNTEAFF. CDR3 nucleotide sequence: TGTGCCAGCAGCTCCTCCCGGACAGGGCAGGGGCCTAACACTGAAGCTTTCTTT.

The CDR3 DNA reads as TGTGCCAGCAGTTTATCTCAGGGCAGCAATCAGCCCCAGCATTTT. Translation: CASSLSQGSNQPQHF. The chain uses TRBV27 and TRBJ1-5; tentative D call: TRBD1 (5 bases). Germline CDR1 and CDR2: MNHEY and SMNVEV (reference sequence). V was clipped by 0 bases and J by 1 base, with 7 bases between them. The CDR3 consists of 15 residues.

This clone has a handful of counts. V usage is TRBV4-1 and J usage is TRBJ2-1, with 9 bases identical to TRBD2. This CDR3 has 18 residues. In germline, CDR1 is MGHRA, CDR2 YSYEKL. V shed 0 bases and J 4 bases; nucleotides not matched to a gene: 10. Here the CDR3 reads CASSQDAAGGPRYNEQFF. CDR3 DNA sequence: TGCGCCAGCAGCCAAGATGCGGCGGGAGGGCCGAGGTACAATGAGCAGTTCTTC.

The genes are TRBV12-3 or TRBV12-4 and TRBJ2-7, with D unresolved. The V end was cut by 6 bases, the J end by 2 bases, with 8 bases between. The CDR3 spans 12 residues. The CDR3 is CASSSNPYEQYF. Here the CDR3 DNA reads TGTGCCAGCAGCTCGAACCCCTACGAGCAGTACTTC.

Only a few counts were recorded for this clone. This rearrangement joins TRBV30 to TRBJ1-2, with TRBD1 identical over 9 bases. Germline CDR1 GTSNPN, CDR2 SVGIG (reference sequence). J lost 6 bases, V lost 1 base, and 6 bases had no gene match. The CDR3 totals 14 residues. Here the CDR3 reads CAWSATDRGDGYTF. As DNA, the CDR3 is TGTGCCTGGAGTGCTACGGACAGGGGTGATGGCTACACCTTC.

This clone was counted a single time. The chain combines TRBV14 with TRBJ1-6; maybe TRBD1 (5 bases). The V end was cut by 3 bases, the J end by 6 bases, with 9 bases between. Germline V lookup: CDR1 SGHDN, CDR2 FVKESK. The CDR3 is 14 amino acids. The CDR3 nucleotides are TGTGCCAGCAGCCATTCGGGGACTAATTCACCCCTCCACTTT. Protein product: CASSHSGTNSPLHF. The whole variable domain, filled in from reference TRBV14 and TRBJ1-6, reads EAGVTQFPSHSVIEKGQTVTLRCDPISGHDNLYWYRRVMGKEIKFLLHFVKESKQDESGMPNNRFLAERTGGTYSTLKVQPAELEDSGVYFCASSHSGTNSPLHFGNGTRLTVT.

The genes are TRBV2 and TRBJ2-1; D perhaps matches TRBD2 (7 bases). Between the trimmed V and J ends, which lost 0 bases and 2 bases, there was a span of 14 bases. CDR1 is SNHLY and CDR2 is FYNNEI in the germline V gene. The CDR3 sequence is 17 residues long. The CDR3 here is CASSEAQGLAAYNEQFF. CDR3 bases: TGTGCCAGCAGTGAAGCGCAGGGGCTAGCGGCCTACAATGAGCAGTTCTTC.

This clone was seen a single time. This chain connects TRBV3-1 (or the pseudogene TRBV3-2) to TRBJ2-1; D may be TRBD2 (6 bases). The germline gives CDR1 LGHDT, CDR2 YNNKEL (reference sequence). This CDR3 comprises 15 residues. V lost 3 bases and J 7 bases, leaving 16 bases between the germline ends. For the CDR3, the DNA is TGTGCCAGCAGCCAGCCGGGGACTGTCAGGAATGAGCAGTTCTTC. Its protein is CASSQPGTVRNEQFF.

This rearrangement joins TRBV2 to TRBJ1-4; D gene unclear. The CDR3 totals 13 residues. Germline V CDR1 and CDR2: SNHLY, FYNNEI. V was trimmed by 8 bases and J by 2 bases, leaving 9 bases between them. The CDR3 here is CASQVFTNEKLFF. CDR3 DNA sequence: TGTGCCAGCCAGGTCTTCACTAATGAAAAACTGTTTTTT.

The chain uses TRBV7-6 and TRBJ2-3; possible D gene TRBD2, 7 bases. The CDR3 loop spans 15 amino acids. Trimming took 5 bases from V and 2 from J, leaving 14 bases between them. Per the germline V gene, CDR1 is SGHVS and CDR2 is FNYEAQ. The CDR3 coding sequence is TGTGCCAGCAGCCCCGGACAGCGGGACACAGATACGCAGTATTTT. This translates into CASSPGQRDTDTQYF.

The V call is TRBV5-4, the J call TRBJ1-6, with 9 bases matching TRBD1. Looked up from germline, CDR1 is SGHNT and CDR2 is YYREEE (reference sequence). This CDR3 is built from 15 residues. The J segment lost 5 bases and the V segment lost 4 bases, leaving 4 bases of the junction unmatched. CDR3: CASSPDRGHNSPLHF. Written as DNA, the CDR3 is TGTGCCAGCAGCCCGGACAGGGGCCATAATTCACCCCTCCACTTT.

The sample holds one count of this clone. Here the CDR3 reads CASRGAQETQYF. For the CDR3, the DNA is TGTGCCAGCAGAGGGGCCCAAGAGACCCAGTACTTC. The chain carries TRBV7-8 and TRBJ2-5, with D possibly being TRBD1 (5 bases). V was trimmed by 6 bases and J by 1 base, leaving 6 bases between them. The CDR3 is 12 residues long. Germline CDR1 SGHVS, CDR2 FQNEAQ.

The V and J genes are TRBV28 and TRBJ2-3; D gene ambiguous. CDR1 and CDR2 from the germline V gene are MDHEN and SYDVKM. This CDR3 comprises 13 residues. V gave up 5 bases and J gave up 1 base, with 7 bases separating them. CDR3 sequence (DNA): TGTGCCAGCAGTCGGGCGGGCACAGATACGCAGTATTTT. It translates to CASSRAGTDTQYF.

In nucleotides, the CDR3 is TGCGCCAGCAGCCTTTACGGGGTTGAAGGGTCCGAAGCTTTCTTT. Protein product: CASSLYGVEGSEAFF. The chain links TRBV4-1 to TRBJ1-1, with unresolved D. Trimming cost V 4 bases and J 8 bases, with 20 bases left between them. The CDR3 is 15 residues long. CDR1 and CDR2 from the germline V gene are MGHRA and YSYEKL.